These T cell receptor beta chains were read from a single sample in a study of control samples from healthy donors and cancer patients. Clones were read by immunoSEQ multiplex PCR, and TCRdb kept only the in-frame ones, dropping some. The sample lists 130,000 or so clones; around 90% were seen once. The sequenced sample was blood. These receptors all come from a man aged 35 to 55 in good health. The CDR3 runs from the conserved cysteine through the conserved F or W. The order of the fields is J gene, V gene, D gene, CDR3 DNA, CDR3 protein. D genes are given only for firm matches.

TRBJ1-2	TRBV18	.	TGTGCCAGCTCACCAGTTGGTGAAGGGGGGGACGGCTACACCTTC	CASSPVGEGGDGYTF
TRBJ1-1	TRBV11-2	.	TGTGCCAGCAGCTTACGCAGGGGCCTGAACACTGAAGCTTTCTTT	CASSLRRGLNTEAFF
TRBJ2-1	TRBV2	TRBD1	TGTGCCAGCAGCCTCACAGGGGGGTCCTACAATGAGCAGTTCTTC	CASSLTGGSYNEQFF
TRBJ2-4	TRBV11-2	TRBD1	TGTGCCAGCAGTCCAACCGGGACAGGGTTCTTGGCCAAAAACATTCAGTACTTC	CASSPTGTGFLAKNIQYF
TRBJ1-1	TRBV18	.	TGTGCCAGCTCACCCGACCAGAACACTGAAGCTTTCTTT	CASSPDQNTEAFF
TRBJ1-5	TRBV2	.	TGTGCCAGCAGTCAATTTTGGGGGGCGAGCAATCAGCCCCAGCATTTT	CASSQFWGASNQPQHF
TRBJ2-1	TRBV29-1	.	TGCAGCGTTCGATCCGGGGGCAATGAGCAGTTCTTC	CSVRSGGNEQFF
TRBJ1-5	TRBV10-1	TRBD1	TGCGCCAGCAGTCTAGACAGGGATCAGCCCCAGCATTTT	CASSLDRDQPQHF
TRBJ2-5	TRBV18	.	TGTGCCAGCTCACCACCGTCGGGAGAGACCCAGTACTTC	CASSPPSGETQYF
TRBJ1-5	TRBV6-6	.	TGTGCCAGCAGTCCCAGGGGAGTGAGCAATCAGCCCCAGCATTTT	CASSPRGVSNQPQHF
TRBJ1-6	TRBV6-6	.	TGTGCCAGCAGTCATAGCGGGTTCACAGGGAGTAAGGGAAATTCACCCCTCCACTTT	CASSHSGFTGSKGNSPLHF
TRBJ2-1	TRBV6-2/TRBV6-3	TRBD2	TGTGCCAGCAGTTACCCCTCCGGGGTAGCGGGCTACTACAATGAGCAGTTCTTC	CASSYPSGVAGYYNEQFF
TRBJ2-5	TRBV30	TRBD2	TGTGCCTGGTCAGGACTAGCGGTACAAGAGACCCAGTACTTC	CAWSGLAVQETQYF
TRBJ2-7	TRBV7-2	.	TGTGCCAGCAGCCTACGAGGTCCCTACGAGCAGTACTTC	CASSLRGPYEQYF
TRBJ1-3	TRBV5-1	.	TGCGCCAGCAGCTTGGACCTCGCTGGAAACACCATATATTTT	CASSLDLAGNTIYF
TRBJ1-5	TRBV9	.	TGTGCCAGCAGCGTAGGAGGGGTCCTGAATCAGCCCCAGCATTTT	CASSVGGVLNQPQHF
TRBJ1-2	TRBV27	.	TGTGCCAGCAGCCTTAAAGGCTATGGCTACACCTTC	CASSLKGYGYTF
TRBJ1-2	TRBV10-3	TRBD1	TGTGCCATCAGTGAGGGGACAGGGGAAGGAAGAGGCTACACCTTC	CAISEGTGEGRGYTF
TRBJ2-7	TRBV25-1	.	TGTGCCAGCAGTGGGGTAGGGGGATTATCCTACGAGCAGTACTTC	CASSGVGGLSYEQYF
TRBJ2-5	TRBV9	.	TGTGCCAGCAGTACAACAGGTTCCAAAGAGACCCAGTACTTC	CASSTTGSKETQYF
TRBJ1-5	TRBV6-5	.	TGTGCCAGCAGCCCGGGACACCTTAGCAATCAGCCCCAGCATTTT	CASSPGHLSNQPQHF
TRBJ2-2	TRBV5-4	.	TGTGCCAGCAGCTTGGGTGGCACCGGGGAGCTGTTTTTT	CASSLGGTGELFF
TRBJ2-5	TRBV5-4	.	TGTGCCAGCAGCGACGCGAGTGTGAAAGAGACCCAGTACTTC	CASSDASVKETQYF
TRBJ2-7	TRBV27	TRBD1	TGTGCCAGCAGTCTGGGACAGATCAACTACGAGCAGTACTTC	CASSLGQINYEQYF
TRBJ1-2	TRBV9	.	TGTGCCAGCAGCGTAGTAGACAGGCCAGTCGGCGGCTACACCTTC	CASSVVDRPVGGYTF
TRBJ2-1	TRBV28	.	TGTGCCAGCAGTTTGGCTAGCTGGTCCGGTGAGCAGTTCTTC	CASSLASWSGEQFF
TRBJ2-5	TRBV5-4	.	TGTGCCAGCAGCCCTGGACGGTACCAAGAGACCCAGTACTTC	CASSPGRYQETQYF
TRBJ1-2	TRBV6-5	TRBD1	TGTGCCAGCCAGAATCCATTCCGGGACAGAGGAGGTCGTGCCTTC	CASQNPFRDRGGRAF